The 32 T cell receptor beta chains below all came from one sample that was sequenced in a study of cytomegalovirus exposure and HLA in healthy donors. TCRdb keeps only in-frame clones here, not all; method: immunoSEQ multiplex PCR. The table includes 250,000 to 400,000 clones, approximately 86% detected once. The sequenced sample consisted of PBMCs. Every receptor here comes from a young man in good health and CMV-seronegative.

CDR3 amino acids: CASSLGTGAYEQYF. The CDR3 DNA follows: TGTGCCAGCAGCCTGGGGACAGGGGCCTACGAGCAGTACTTC. V and J are TRBV11-2 and TRBJ2-7; TRBD1 agrees at 10 bases. V was clipped by 5 bases and J by 2 bases; unmatched bases: 3. The CDR3 length is 14 residues. Germline assignment: CDR1 SGHAT and CDR2 FQNNGV.

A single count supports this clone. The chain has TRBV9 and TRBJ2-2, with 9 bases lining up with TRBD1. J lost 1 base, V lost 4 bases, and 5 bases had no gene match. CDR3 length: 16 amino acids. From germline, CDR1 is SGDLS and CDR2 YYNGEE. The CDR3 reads CASSLGQGQNTGELFF. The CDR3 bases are TGTGCCAGCAGCCTGGGACAGGGACAGAACACCGGGGAGCTGTTTTTT.

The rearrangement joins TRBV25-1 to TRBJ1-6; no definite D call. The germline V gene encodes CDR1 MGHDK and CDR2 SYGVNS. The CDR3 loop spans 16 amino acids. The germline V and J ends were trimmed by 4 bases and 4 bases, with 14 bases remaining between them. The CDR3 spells CASSGGRGFYNSPLHF. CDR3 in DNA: TGTGCCAGCAGTGGAGGTCGGGGATTTTATAATTCACCCCTCCACTTT. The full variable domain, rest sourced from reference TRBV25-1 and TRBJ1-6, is EADIYQTPRYLVIGTGKKITLECSQTMGHDKMYWYQQDPGMELHLIHYSYGVNSTEKGDLSSESTVSRIRTEHFPLTLESARPSHTSQYLCASSGGRGFYNSPLHFGNGTRLTVT.

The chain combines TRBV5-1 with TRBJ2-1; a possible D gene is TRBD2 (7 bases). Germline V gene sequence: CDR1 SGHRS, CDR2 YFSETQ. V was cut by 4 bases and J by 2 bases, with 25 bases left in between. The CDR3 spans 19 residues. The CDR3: CASSPGAGALPSPYNEQFF. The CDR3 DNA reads TGCGCCAGCAGCCCCGGGGCGGGGGCCCTCCCCTCCCCCTACAATGAGCAGTTCTTC.

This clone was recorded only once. CDR3 in amino acids: CASSQAGKTGRGLDYEQYF. The CDR3 DNA is TGCGCCAGCAGCCAAGCGGGAAAAACAGGAAGGGGGCTTGACTACGAGCAGTACTTC. The chain joins TRBV4-1 to TRBJ2-7; 7 bases map to TRBD1. The germline V gene has CDR1 MGHRA and CDR2 YSYEKL. The CDR3 totals 19 residues. Trimming at V came to 1 base and at J to 3 bases, leaving 18 bases not matched to a gene.

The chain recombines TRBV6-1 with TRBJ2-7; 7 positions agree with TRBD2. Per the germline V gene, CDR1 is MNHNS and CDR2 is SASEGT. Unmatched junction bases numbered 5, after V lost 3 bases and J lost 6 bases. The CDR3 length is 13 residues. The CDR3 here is CASSDSQRGEQYF. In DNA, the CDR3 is TGTGCCAGCAGTGATTCTCAGCGGGGCGAGCAGTACTTC.

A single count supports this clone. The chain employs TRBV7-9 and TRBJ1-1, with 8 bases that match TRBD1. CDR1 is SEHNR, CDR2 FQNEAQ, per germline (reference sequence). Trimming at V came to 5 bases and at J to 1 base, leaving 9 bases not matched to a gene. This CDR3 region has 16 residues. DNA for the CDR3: TGTGCCAGCAGCGTATCGAGGACAGGGTGGAACACTGAAGCTTTCTTT. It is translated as CASSVSRTGWNTEAFF.

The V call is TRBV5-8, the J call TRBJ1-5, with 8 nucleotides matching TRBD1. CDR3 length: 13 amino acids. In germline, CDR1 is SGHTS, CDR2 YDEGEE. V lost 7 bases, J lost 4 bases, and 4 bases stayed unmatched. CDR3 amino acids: CASGQGKNQPQHF. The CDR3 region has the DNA TGTGCCAGCGGACAGGGTAAAAATCAGCCCCAGCATTTT.

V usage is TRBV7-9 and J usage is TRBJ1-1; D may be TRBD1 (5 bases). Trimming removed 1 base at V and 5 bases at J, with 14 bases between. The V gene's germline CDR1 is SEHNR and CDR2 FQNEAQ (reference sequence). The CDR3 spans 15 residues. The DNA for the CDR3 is TGTGCCAGCAGCTTAGAAGGCGGAGGGGTTACTGAAGCTTTCTTT. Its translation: CASSLEGGGVTEAFF.

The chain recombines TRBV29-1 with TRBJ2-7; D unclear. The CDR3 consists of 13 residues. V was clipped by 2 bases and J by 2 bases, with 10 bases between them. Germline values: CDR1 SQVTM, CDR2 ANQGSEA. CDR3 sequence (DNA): TGCAGCGTTGAACATTCGGAGCCCTACGAGCAGTACTTC. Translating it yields CSVEHSEPYEQYF.

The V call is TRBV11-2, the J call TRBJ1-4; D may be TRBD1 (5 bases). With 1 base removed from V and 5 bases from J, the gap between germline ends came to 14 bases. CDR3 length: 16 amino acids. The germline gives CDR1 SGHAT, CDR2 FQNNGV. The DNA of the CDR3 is TGTGCCAGCAGCTTAGCCGGTGGAGGGACGAATGAAAAACTGTTTTTT. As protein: CASSLAGGGTNEKLFF.

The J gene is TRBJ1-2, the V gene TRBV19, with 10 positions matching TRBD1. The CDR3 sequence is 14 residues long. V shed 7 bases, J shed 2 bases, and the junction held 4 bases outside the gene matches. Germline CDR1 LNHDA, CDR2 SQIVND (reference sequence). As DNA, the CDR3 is TGTGCCAGTACCATGGACAGGGGGAACTATGGCTACACCTTC. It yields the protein CASTMDRGNYGYTF.

The CDR3 protein is CASSPWGGAGTDTQYF. CDR3 DNA: TGTGCCAGTAGCCCGTGGGGGGGGGCCGGCACAGATACGCAGTATTTT. This chain links TRBV19 with TRBJ2-3, with D perhaps TRBD2 (7 bases). Germline-derived CDR1 and CDR2 are LNHDA and SQIVND (reference sequence). With 6 bases removed from V and 1 base from J, the gap between germline ends came to 17 bases. The CDR3 consists of 16 residues. Supplemented by reference TRBV19 and TRBJ2-3, the full variable domain reads DGGITQSPKYLFRKEGQNVTLSCEQNLNHDAMYWYRQDPGQGLRLIYYSQIVNDFQKGDIAEGYSVSREKKESFPLTVTSAQKNPTAFYLCASSPWGGAGTDTQYFGPGTRLTVL.

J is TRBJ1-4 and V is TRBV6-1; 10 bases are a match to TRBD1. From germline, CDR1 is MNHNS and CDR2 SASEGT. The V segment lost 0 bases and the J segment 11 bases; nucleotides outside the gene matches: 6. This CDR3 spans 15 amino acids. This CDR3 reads CASSEAAGQGRKLFF. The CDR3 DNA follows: TGTGCCAGCAGTGAAGCCGCGGGACAGGGGCGGAAACTGTTTTTT.

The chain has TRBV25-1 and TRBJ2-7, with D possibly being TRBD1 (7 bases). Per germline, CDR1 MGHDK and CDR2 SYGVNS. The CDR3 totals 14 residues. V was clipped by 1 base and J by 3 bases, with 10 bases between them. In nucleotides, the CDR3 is TGTGCCAGCAGTGAATCGGGGGACAGCTACGAGCAGTACTTC. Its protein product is CASSESGDSYEQYF.

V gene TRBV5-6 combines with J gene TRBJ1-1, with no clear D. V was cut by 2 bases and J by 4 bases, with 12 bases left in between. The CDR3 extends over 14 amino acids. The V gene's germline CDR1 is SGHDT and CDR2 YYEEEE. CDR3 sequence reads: CASSFGVGSTEAFF. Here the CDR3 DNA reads TGTGCCAGCAGCTTTGGGGTGGGGAGCACTGAAGCTTTCTTT.

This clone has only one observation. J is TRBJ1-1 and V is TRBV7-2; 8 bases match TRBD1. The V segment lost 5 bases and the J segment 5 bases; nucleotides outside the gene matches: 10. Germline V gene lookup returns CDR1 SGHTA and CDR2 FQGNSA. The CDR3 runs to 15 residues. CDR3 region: CASSIRTGYVTEAFF. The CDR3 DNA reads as TGTGCCAGCAGCATAAGGACAGGGTACGTTACTGAAGCTTTCTTT.

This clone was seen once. The CDR3 bases are TGTGCCAGCAGCGTAGGTCAGGGCCAGGGTGGCTACACCTTC. Encoded protein: CASSVGQGQGGYTF. This chain links TRBV9 with TRBJ1-2; D possibly corresponds to TRBD1 (5 bases). CDR1 and CDR2 (germline): SGDLS, YYNGEE. The V end lost 0 bases, the J end lost 7 bases, and 13 bases lay between the germline ends. The CDR3 spans 14 residues.

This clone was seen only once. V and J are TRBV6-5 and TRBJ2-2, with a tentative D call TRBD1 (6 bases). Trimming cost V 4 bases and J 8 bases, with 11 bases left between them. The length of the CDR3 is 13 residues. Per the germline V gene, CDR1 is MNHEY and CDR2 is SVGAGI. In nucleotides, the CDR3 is TGTGCCAGCAGTTTCCAGGGGTTAGGGGAGCTGTTTTTT. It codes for CASSFQGLGELFF.

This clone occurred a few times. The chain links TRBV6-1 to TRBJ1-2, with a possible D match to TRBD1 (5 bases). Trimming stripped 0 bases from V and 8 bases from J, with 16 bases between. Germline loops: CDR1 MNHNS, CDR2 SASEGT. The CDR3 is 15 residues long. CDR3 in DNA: TGTGCCAGCAGTGAAGCGGGGGGTCAGGGTAAAGGCTACACCTTC. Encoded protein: CASSEAGGQGKGYTF.

The CDR3 is CASSPGQGHYEQYF. In DNA, the CDR3 is TGTGCCAGCAGCCCGGGACAGGGCCACTACGAGCAGTACTTC. The rearrangement uses TRBV5-6 and TRBJ2-7; 9 nucleotides agree with TRBD1. V gave up 4 bases and J gave up 3 bases; unmatched junction bases: 5. The V gene's germline CDR1 is SGHDT and CDR2 YYEEEE. This CDR3 has 14 residues.

DNA of the CDR3: TGTGCCAGCATCCGTCTTCGGGACAGGGGACCCTACGAGCAGTACTTC. The encoded protein is CASIRLRDRGPYEQYF. V and J are TRBV2 and TRBJ2-7, with 10 bases fitting TRBD1. The germline V gene has CDR1 SNHLY and CDR2 FYNNEI. CDR3 length: 16 amino acids. V lost 7 bases and J lost 2; bases outside the gene matches: 11.

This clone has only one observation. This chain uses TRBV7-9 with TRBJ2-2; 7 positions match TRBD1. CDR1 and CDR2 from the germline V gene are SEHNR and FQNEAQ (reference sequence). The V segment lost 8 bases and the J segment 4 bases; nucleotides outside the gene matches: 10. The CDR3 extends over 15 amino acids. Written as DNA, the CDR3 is TGTGCCAGCCTCCTCCCGGGACAGCGCACCGGGGAGCTGTTTTTT. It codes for CASLLPGQRTGELFF.

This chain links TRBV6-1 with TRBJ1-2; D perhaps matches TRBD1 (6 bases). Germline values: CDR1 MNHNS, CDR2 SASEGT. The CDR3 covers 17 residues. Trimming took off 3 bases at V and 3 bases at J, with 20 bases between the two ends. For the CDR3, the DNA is TGTGCCAGCAGTGAGATGGGACCGGCGGGGGCGTACTATGGCTACACCTTC. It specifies CASSEMGPAGAYYGYTF.

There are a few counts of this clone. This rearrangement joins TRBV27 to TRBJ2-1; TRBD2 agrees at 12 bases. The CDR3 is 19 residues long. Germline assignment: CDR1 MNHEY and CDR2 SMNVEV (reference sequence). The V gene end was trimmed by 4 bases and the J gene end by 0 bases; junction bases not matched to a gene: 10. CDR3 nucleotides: TGTGCCAGCAGTTCGGGACTAGCGGGCCCCGTAAGCTCCTACAATGAGCAGTTCTTC. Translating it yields CASSSGLAGPVSSYNEQFF.

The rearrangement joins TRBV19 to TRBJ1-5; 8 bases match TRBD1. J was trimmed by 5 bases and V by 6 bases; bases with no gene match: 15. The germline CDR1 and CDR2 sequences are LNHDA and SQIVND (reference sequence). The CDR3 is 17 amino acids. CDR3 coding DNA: TGTGCCAGTAGCATTGCCAGGGGGCGCGTTGGCCATCAGCCCCAGCATTTT. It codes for CASSIARGRVGHQPQHF. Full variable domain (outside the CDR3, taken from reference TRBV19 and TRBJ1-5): DGGITQSPKYLFRKEGQNVTLSCEQNLNHDAMYWYRQDPGQGLRLIYYSQIVNDFQKGDIAEGYSVSREKKESFPLTVTSAQKNPTAFYLCASSIARGRVGHQPQHFGDGTRLSIL.

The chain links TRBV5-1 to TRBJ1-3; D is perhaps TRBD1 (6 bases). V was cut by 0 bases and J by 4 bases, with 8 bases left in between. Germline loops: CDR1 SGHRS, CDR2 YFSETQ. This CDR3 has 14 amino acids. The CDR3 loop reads CASSLAGDGNTIYF. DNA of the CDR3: TGCGCCAGCAGCTTGGCAGGGGACGGAAACACCATATATTTT. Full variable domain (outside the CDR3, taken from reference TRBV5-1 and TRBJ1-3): KAGVTQTPRYLIKTRGQQVTLSCSPISGHRSVSWYQQTPGQGLQFLFEYFSETQRNKGNFPGRFSGRQFSNSRSEMNVSTLELGDSALYLCASSLAGDGNTIYFGEGSWLTVV.

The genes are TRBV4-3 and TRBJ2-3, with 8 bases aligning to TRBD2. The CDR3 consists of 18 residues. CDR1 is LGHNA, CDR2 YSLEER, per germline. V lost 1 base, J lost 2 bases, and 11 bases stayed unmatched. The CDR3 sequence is CASSQARVIAGNTDTQYF. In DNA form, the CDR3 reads TGCGCCAGCAGCCAAGCCCGTGTAATAGCGGGGAACACAGATACGCAGTATTTT.

The CDR3 DNA sequence: TGTGCCAGTAGCCAGCTGACTAGCGGGGGTTTACAGTTCTTC. Translation gives CASSQLTSGGLQFF. The V and J genes are TRBV19 and TRBJ2-1, with TRBD2 identical over 12 bases. The ends lost 6 bases at V and 13 bases at J; junction bases unmatched: 10. The CDR3 loop spans 14 amino acids. Germline CDR1 reads LNHDA; CDR2 reads SQIVND (reference sequence).

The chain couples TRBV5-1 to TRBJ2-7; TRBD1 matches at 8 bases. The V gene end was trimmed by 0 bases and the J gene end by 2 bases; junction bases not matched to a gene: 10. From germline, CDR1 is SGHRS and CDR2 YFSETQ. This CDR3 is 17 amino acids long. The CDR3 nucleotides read TGCGCCAGCAGCTTGGGACCTCCGGGACAGGTTGCCTACGAGCAGTACTTC. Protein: CASSLGPPGQVAYEQYF. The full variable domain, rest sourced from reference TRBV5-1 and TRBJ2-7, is KAGVTQTPRYLIKTRGQQVTLSCSPISGHRSVSWYQQTPGQGLQFLFEYFSETQRNKGNFPGRFSGRQFSNSRSEMNVSTLELGDSALYLCASSLGPPGQVAYEQYFGPGTRLTVT.

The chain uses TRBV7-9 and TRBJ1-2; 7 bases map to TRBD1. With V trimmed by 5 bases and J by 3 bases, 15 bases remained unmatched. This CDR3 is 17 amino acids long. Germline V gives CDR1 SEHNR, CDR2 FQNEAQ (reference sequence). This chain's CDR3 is CASSLRQGEGGDYGYTF. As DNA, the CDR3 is TGTGCCAGCAGCCTACGACAGGGTGAAGGTGGAGACTATGGCTACACCTTC.

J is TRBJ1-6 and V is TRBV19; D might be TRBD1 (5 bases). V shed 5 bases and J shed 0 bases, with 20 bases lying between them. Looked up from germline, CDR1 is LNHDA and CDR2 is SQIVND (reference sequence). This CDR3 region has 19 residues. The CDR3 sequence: CASSPTGGRLSSYNSPLHF. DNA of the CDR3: TGTGCCAGTAGTCCAACAGGAGGGAGGTTGAGCTCCTATAATTCACCCCTCCACTTT.